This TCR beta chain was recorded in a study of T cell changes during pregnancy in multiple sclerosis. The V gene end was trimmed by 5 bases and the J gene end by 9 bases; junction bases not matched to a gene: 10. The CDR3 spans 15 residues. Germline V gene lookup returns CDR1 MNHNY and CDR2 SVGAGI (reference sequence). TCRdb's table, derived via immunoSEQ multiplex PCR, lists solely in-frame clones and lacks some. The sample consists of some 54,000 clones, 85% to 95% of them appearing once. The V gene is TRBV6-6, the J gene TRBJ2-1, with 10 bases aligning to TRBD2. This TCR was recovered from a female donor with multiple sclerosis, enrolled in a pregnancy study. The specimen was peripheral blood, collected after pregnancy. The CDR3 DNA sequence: TGTGCCAGCAGTCAACGGCCTAGCGGGAGCCTTGAGCAGTTCTTC. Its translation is CASSQRPSGSLEQFF.